The sequence of this T cell receptor beta chain was determined in a study of siplizumab effects on memory and regulatory T cells. Study-wide points: Unstimulated subset assignment was obtained for only a minor fraction of alloreactive clones. Major contributors to the alloresponse seemed to be naive T cells, which also appeared more diverse than memory cells. Mappable alloreactive CD4+ clones were on average roughly 70% Treg-derived with siplizumab, approximately 30% in controls.

The method was immunoSEQ multiplex PCR; TCRdb's version includes in-frame clones alone and lacks a portion of them. The table includes around 100,000 clones, approximately 91% detected once. The length of the CDR3 is 16 residues. Unmatched junction bases numbered 13, after V lost 3 bases and J lost 6 bases. The V gene's germline CDR1 is KGHSH and CDR2 LQKENI. Comments on this clone: The antigen is not known.

This clonotype was obtained from a human donor in good health. The chain is built from TRBV18 and TRBJ1-2; 7 bases are shared with TRBD1. Sample: CD4+ T cells sorted from blood. The CDR3 region is CASSPTSQTGRDGYTF. For the CDR3, the DNA is TGTGCCAGCTCACCTACCTCTCAGACAGGGAGGGATGGCTACACCTTC.